The sequence of this TCR beta chain was determined in a study of CD8+ T cells in alopecia areata. Treatment specified: oral pan-JAK inhibitor, 5-10 mg twice daily. This clone has just a few counts. Its antigen is undetermined. Findings and limits, study-wide: The study found that many expanded lesional clones persisted in scalp and blood during tofacitinib. Across lesional scalp, and particularly alopecia totalis/universalis, clonality surpassed that of normal scalp.

As the sequencing template, cDNA was produced by extracting RNA and reverse transcribing it. The protocol was immunoSEQ multiplex PCR, while the TCRdb copy is restricted to in-frame clones and leaves out a portion. The data contain tens of thousands of clones, roughly 28% of them singletons. The CDR3 sequence is 16 residues long. J lost 0 bases, V lost 3 bases, and 1 base had no gene match. The germline V gene has CDR1 SNHLY and CDR2 FYNNEI. Sequenced material: CD8+ T cells sorted from blood, taken at week 4, from a patient treated with tofacitinib. This sequence originates from a human donor with alopecia areata. The rearrangement links TRBV2 to TRBJ2-3; 12 bases match TRBD2. The CDR3: CASSDGTSGSTDTQYF. The CDR3 nucleotides read TGTGCCAGCAGTGATGGGACTAGCGGGAGCACAGATACGCAGTATTTT.